Following are 15 T cell receptor beta chains from one sample sequenced in a study of metastatic and nonmetastatic thyroid tumors. Thyroid surgery was preceded by no treatment in any patient. MiXCR re-clonotyped the PCR reads for TCRdb. The sample carries 25,000 to 35,000 clones, 25% to 35% recorded once. Sequencing was performed on blood. The source of these receptors is a female donor with papillary thyroid cancer or a benign thyroid nodule (not recorded which). Some clones in this sample may be carry-over from other donors' samples.

There are many counts of this clone. The chain recombines TRBV29-1 with TRBJ2-3, with TRBD1 matching over 9 bases. This CDR3 has 15 amino acids. V shed 0 bases and J 3 bases; nucleotides not matched to a gene: 4. Germline assignment: CDR1 SQVTM and CDR2 ANQGSEA. The CDR3 nucleotides read TGCAGCGTTGAAGATGGGACAGGGCTTACAGATACGCAGTATTTT. Its translation is CSVEDGTGLTDTQYF.

This clone was counted between two and nine times. The V call is TRBV5-4, the J call TRBJ2-1, with 11 bases that match TRBD2. CDR3 size: 19 residues. CDR1 is SGHNT and CDR2 is YYREEE in the germline V gene (reference sequence). J lost 8 bases, V lost 0 bases, and 16 bases had no gene match. The CDR3 DNA is TGTGCCAGCAGCTTGGGAAATTTAGCGGGAGGGCCTGGGAGCTATGAGCAGTTCTTC. The encoded protein is CASSLGNLAGGPGSYEQFF.

J is TRBJ1-6 and V is TRBV9; 8 bases fit TRBD1. The CDR3 consists of 16 residues. The trim removed 3 bases at V and 7 bases at J, leaving 9 bases unmatched. Per the germline V gene, CDR1 is SGDLS and CDR2 is YYNGEE. In DNA, the CDR3 is TGTGCCAGCAGCGACCTACAGGGGGTAGAAAATTCACCCCTCCACTTT. Amino acids: CASSDLQGVENSPLHF.

This clone was detected only a few times. The chain employs TRBV28 and TRBJ2-1, with 8 bases identical to TRBD1. V lost 4 bases and J lost 3; bases outside the gene matches: 8. CDR1 and CDR2 (germline): MDHEN, SYDVKM. This CDR3 has 16 residues. CDR3 nucleotide sequence: TGTGCCAGCAGTTCTCCCGGGACAGGCCGCTACAATGAGCAGTTCTTC. Residues: CASSSPGTGRYNEQFF.

This clone was counted ten times or more. V gene TRBV2 combines with J gene TRBJ2-3; 10 bases align to TRBD2. The CDR3 loop spans 14 amino acids. CDR1 SNHLY and CDR2 FYNNEI come from the germline V gene. Trimming took 10 bases from V and 0 from J; bases not matched to a gene: 4. The CDR3 coding sequence is TGTGCCATCGGGACTAGCGCTAGCACAGATACGCAGTATTTT. This codes for CAIGTSASTDTQYF.

Concerning this clone: The junction does not match germline at one end; this may be a read error. V is TRBV11-2 and J is TRBJ1-2, with 10 bases identical to TRBD1. CDR1 and CDR2 from the germline V gene are SGHAT and FQNNGV. There are 18 residues in the CDR3. This chain's CDR3 is CASSLGSGTGAHRYGYAF. CDR3 coding DNA: TGTGCCAGCAGCTTAGGTTCCGGGACAGGGGCGCATCGGTATGGCTACGCCTTC.

This clone has a handful of counts. This chain links TRBV30 with TRBJ2-3, with 8 bases matching TRBD2. J lost 3 bases, V lost 2 bases, and 16 bases had no gene match. This CDR3 has 18 residues. From germline, CDR1 is GTSNPN and CDR2 SVGIG (reference sequence). The CDR3 DNA sequence: TGTGCCTGGAGTTATTCTTTCGACAGCCCGGGGGGGACAGATACGCAGTATTTT. It is translated as CAWSYSFDSPGGTDTQYF.

This clone was counted at least ten times. J is TRBJ2-1 and V is TRBV19, with 8 bases identical to TRBD2. CDR1 and CDR2 (germline): LNHDA, SQIVND (reference sequence). This CDR3 comprises 16 residues. V lost 6 bases, J lost 2 bases, and 9 bases stayed unmatched. CDR3 coding DNA: TGTGCCAGTAGGCCGTCTAGCGGGCTAACCTACAATGAGCAGTTCTTC. It encodes CASRPSSGLTYNEQFF.

This clone has at least ten counts. J is TRBJ2-5 and V is TRBV5-1; D possibly uses TRBD1 or TRBD2 (5 bases each). CDR1 SGHRS and CDR2 YFSETQ come from the germline V gene. Trimming removed 1 base from V and 4 bases from J, with 14 bases in between. The CDR3 covers 15 residues. CDR3 nucleotide sequence: TGCGCCAGCAGCTTGCAGGGCGGGTCCGGAGAGACCCAGTACTTC. Protein: CASSLQGGSGETQYF.

This clone was picked up a small number of times. The genes are TRBV6-1 and TRBJ2-3, with 10 positions matching TRBD2. This CDR3 has 15 residues. J gave up 4 bases and V 6 bases, and 7 bases lay outside the gene matches. Germline-derived CDR1 and CDR2 are MNHNS and SASEGT. The CDR3 DNA sequence: TGTGCCAGCAGCGAAACTAGCGGGACCTCAGATACGCAGTATTTT. Its translation is CASSETSGTSDTQYF.

The chain couples TRBV6-1 to TRBJ2-7; 11 bases line up with TRBD2. Trimming took 6 bases from V and 0 from J; bases not matched to a gene: 4. The CDR3 is 15 residues long. The germline V gene has CDR1 MNHNS and CDR2 SASEGT. The CDR3: CASSKTSGSSYEQYV. CDR3 sequence (DNA): TGTGCCAGCAGCAAAACTAGCGGGAGCTCCTACGAGCAGTACGTC.

This clone has just a few counts. The chain links TRBV6-2 or TRBV6-3 to TRBJ2-2; the D is unclear. CDR3 length: 13 residues. Per germline, CDR1 MNHEY and CDR2 SVGEGT. V lost 2 bases, J lost 3 bases, and 4 bases lay in between. CDR3 region: CASSYRDTGELFF. The CDR3 region has the DNA TGTGCCAGCAGTTACAGGGACACCGGGGAGCTGTTTTTT.

The chain recombines TRBV11-2 with TRBJ2-7; 8 nucleotides agree with TRBD1. The germline V gene encodes CDR1 SGHAT and CDR2 FQNNGV. Losses at the gene ends were 0 bases for V and 2 bases for J; bases not matched to a gene: 9. This CDR3 comprises 17 residues. Here the CDR3 reads CASSLDSWTGPTYEQYF. CDR3 coding DNA: TGTGCCAGCAGCTTAGATTCGTGGACAGGGCCAACCTACGAGCAGTACTTC.

This clone was counted between two and nine times. The junction shows a germline mismatch at one end, possibly a read error. The chain has TRBV6-2 or TRBV6-3 and TRBJ1-2, with D perhaps TRBD1 (5 bases). CDR3 size: 14 residues. Germline CDR1 is MNHEY and CDR2 is SVGEGT. The DNA of the CDR3 is TGTGCCAGCAGTGACTCACCGGGGCACTATGGCTACACCTTC. Translation: CASSDSPGHYGYTF.

This clone was observed a handful of times. This chain links TRBV27 with TRBJ1-3; possibly TRBD1 for D (5 bases). Looked up from germline, CDR1 is MNHEY and CDR2 is SMNVEV (reference sequence). The CDR3 covers 13 residues. V was clipped by 3 bases and J by 9 bases, with 12 bases between them. DNA of the CDR3: TGTGCCAGCAGTTTTGTGGTCGGGGGCACCATATATTTT. This gives the protein CASSFVVGGTIYF.